The rows below give T cell receptor beta chains drawn from one sample of a study of T cell responses to AZD1222 COVID-19 vaccine. Sequencing was performed with immunoSEQ multiplex PCR; in TCRdb, only in-frame clones are kept and a portion is missing. This table has around 89,000 clones, about nine tenths appearing once. The sample in question was peripheral blood, obtained on day 0 of AZD1222 vaccination. These receptors were collected from an adult in good health. CDR3s include the opening cysteine and the closing phenylalanine or tryptophan. The D gene is left open where the match is weak.

d_call j_call v_call cdr3_aa
TRBD1 TRBJ1-3 TRBV30 CAWSVGQGALGNTIYF
- TRBJ2-6 TRBV28 CASSLAGPPSGANVLTF
TRBD2 TRBJ2-3 TRBV7-9 CASSLGLAATDTQYF
- TRBJ1-1 TRBV7-9 CASSLARTGNTEAFF
- TRBJ2-2 TRBV12-3/TRBV12-4 CASSLGATGELFF
- TRBJ1-5 TRBV7-2 CASGPDWDSREGNQPQHF
TRBD1 TRBJ1-3 TRBV3-1/TRBV3-2 CASRGQVNSGNTIYF
- TRBJ1-1 TRBV6-5 CASRNPGGRNTEAFF
- TRBJ2-1 TRBV10-2 CASRDPTPHEQFF
- TRBJ2-3 TRBV6-5 CASRLQGPDTQYF
TRBD1 TRBJ2-3 TRBV7-9 CASSATGGVASTDTQYF
- TRBJ1-5 TRBV7-9 CASSIGGGLGQPQHF
TRBD2 TRBJ2-7 TRBV7-2 CASNPSRGVGEQYF
- TRBJ2-1 TRBV5-1 CASRPGSPNEQFF
- TRBJ2-7 TRBV2 CASSTSRGEPYEQYF
- TRBJ2-7 TRBV6-5 CASSSPGVTTYEQYF
- TRBJ1-1 TRBV28 CASSLPGQSNTEAFF
TRBD2 TRBJ2-7 TRBV5-1 CASSAGLAGVPLYEQYF
- TRBJ2-7 TRBV11-2 CASSFRRDGSYEQYF
- TRBJ1-5 TRBV6-6 CASSYSTLLADQPQHF
TRBD2 TRBJ2-7 TRBV3-1/TRBV3-2 CASSHASGGAYEQYF
- TRBJ1-1 TRBV6-1 CASSEGRANTEAFF
- TRBJ2-3 TRBV28 CASRTANTDTQYF
- TRBJ2-7 TRBV5-4 CASSFPGSQGQYF
- TRBJ1-2 TRBV25-1 CASSDQNIGGYTF
- TRBJ2-3 TRBV5-5 CASSPGPADTQYF
- TRBJ2-1 TRBV6-5 CASSFGTPRGFNEQFF